The 26 T cell receptor beta chains listed next were all sequenced from one sample in a study of cytomegalovirus exposure and HLA in healthy donors. The PCR had 60 Vbeta and 13 Jbeta primers. The table came from immunoSEQ multiplex PCR; TCRdb's copy has only in-frame clones and leaves some out. The data show more than 110,000 clones, around four fifths seen once. The sample was PBMCs. The source of these receptors is a man between 25 and 39 years old in good health and CMV-seropositive.

This clone was observed once. The genes are TRBV2 and TRBJ2-7; D is uncertain. Germline values: CDR1 SNHLY, CDR2 FYNNEI. The CDR3 spans 13 residues. The germline V and J ends were trimmed by 8 bases and 3 bases, with 14 bases remaining between them. Here the CDR3 reads CASGYGSGYEQYF. The CDR3 DNA follows: TGTGCCAGCGGGTACGGGTCCGGCTACGAGCAGTACTTC.

The chain employs TRBV10-3 and TRBJ2-4; D remains ambiguous. Germline values: CDR1 ENHRY, CDR2 SYGVKD. The V and J ends lost 9 bases and 9 bases respectively, with 15 bases between them. This CDR3 is built from 12 residues. The CDR3 coding sequence is TGTGCCATTGGTTCATCCCCTAGCATTCAGTACTTC. Translated: CAIGSSPSIQYF.

This sequence joins TRBV29-1 and TRBJ1-2, with 9 nucleotides matching TRBD1. The CDR3 is 15 amino acids. The ends lost 1 base at V and 3 bases at J; junction bases unmatched: 6. CDR1 is SQVTM and CDR2 is ANQGSEA in the germline V gene. The chain's CDR3 is CSVEGTGVLDYGYTF. The CDR3 DNA sequence: TGCAGCGTTGAAGGGACAGGGGTACTGGACTATGGCTACACCTTC.

The chain is built from TRBV5-1 and TRBJ2-5; 13 bases match TRBD2. This CDR3 has 16 residues. From germline, CDR1 is SGHRS and CDR2 YFSETQ. Unmatched junction bases numbered 4, after V lost 3 bases and J lost 2 bases. CDR3 amino acids: CASSSGGLAGQETQYF. CDR3 sequence (DNA): TGCGCCAGCAGCTCGGGGGGACTAGCGGGACAAGAGACCCAGTACTTC.

This clone was recorded a few times. The gene calls are TRBV28 and TRBJ1-5; a weak D match, TRBD1 (5 bases). Trimming removed 5 bases from V and 0 bases from J, with 20 bases in between. The length of the CDR3 is 18 residues. From germline, CDR1 is MDHEN and CDR2 SYDVKM. CDR3 sequence reads: CASSPPGGELNSNQPQHF. CDR3 nucleotide sequence: TGTGCCAGCAGTCCCCCGGGGGGGGAGCTTAATAGCAATCAGCCCCAGCATTTT.

The chain carries TRBV28 and TRBJ2-7, with D perhaps matching TRBD2 (5 bases). Germline V gene sequence: CDR1 MDHEN, CDR2 SYDVKM. V lost 4 bases and J 0 bases, leaving 13 bases between the germline ends. The CDR3 contains 15 residues. The CDR3 DNA reads TGTGCCAGCAGTTCCCAAAGTGAGGGCTCCTACGAGCAGTACTTC. Residues: CASSSQSEGSYEQYF.

This clone has just one count. V usage is TRBV4-1 and J usage is TRBJ2-7, with a weak D call TRBD2 (5 bases). Trimming took 0 bases from V and 2 from J, leaving 17 bases between them. Germline V lookup: CDR1 MGHRA, CDR2 YSYEKL. The CDR3 runs to 17 residues. Here the CDR3 DNA reads TGCGCCAGCAGCCAAGAGTCGGAGTGGACTGGCGCCTACGAGCAGTACTTC. Its protein product is CASSQESEWTGAYEQYF.

J is TRBJ1-5 and V is TRBV28; a possible D gene is TRBD1 (6 bases). The CDR3 runs 14 residues. V was clipped by 5 bases and J by 7 bases, with 15 bases between them. The germline V gene encodes CDR1 MDHEN and CDR2 SYDVKM. The CDR3 sequence is CASSATDSDQPQHF. For the CDR3, the DNA is TGTGCCAGCAGTGCCACGGACAGTGACCAGCCCCAGCATTTT.

This clone was seen a handful of times. The CDR3 nucleotides read TGTGCCAGTAGCATGGGGGCGGATCAGCCCCAGCATTTT. It is translated as CASSMGADQPQHF. The chain links TRBV19 to TRBJ1-5; D might be TRBD1 (6 bases). This CDR3 is built from 13 residues. V was pared by 6 bases and J by 5 bases, with 11 bases between. Germline V gene data show CDR1 as LNHDA and CDR2 as SQIVND (reference sequence).

This rearrangement joins TRBV12-5 to TRBJ1-3; 8 bases are a match to TRBD1. In germline, CDR1 is LGHNT, CDR2 FRNRAP. Trimming took 0 bases from V and 0 from J; bases not matched to a gene: 4. The CDR3 sequence is 17 residues long. The CDR3 spells CASGLVSQGASGNTIYF. CDR3 bases: TGTGCTAGTGGTTTGGTCTCCCAGGGGGCCTCTGGAAACACCATATATTTT.

This chain connects TRBV5-8 to TRBJ1-1, with D perhaps TRBD1 (6 bases). CDR1 is SGHTS and CDR2 is YDEGEE in the germline V gene. The CDR3 has 14 amino acids. V was clipped by 0 bases and J by 5 bases, with 11 bases between them. The DNA of the CDR3 is TGTGCCAGCAGCTTGGGGAACAGGGCAACTGAAGCTTTCTTT. Amino acids: CASSLGNRATEAFF.

The chain couples TRBV9 to TRBJ2-7; the match to TRBD2 covers 13 bases. The CDR3 extends over 15 amino acids. V gave up 4 bases and J gave up 4 bases; unmatched junction bases: 5. The germline CDR1 and CDR2 sequences are SGDLS and YYNGEE. CDR3: CASSYTGLAGYEQYF. The CDR3 coding sequence is TGTGCCAGCAGCTATACGGGACTAGCGGGATACGAGCAGTACTTC.

The V and J genes are TRBV5-5 and TRBJ2-2; 9 nucleotides match TRBD2. V trimming: 4 bases; J trimming: 4 bases; junction bases outside the gene matches: 8. CDR3 length equals 16 residues. Per the germline V gene, CDR1 is SGHKS and CDR2 is YYEKEE (reference sequence). CDR3 region: CASSPAGGPVTGELFF. The CDR3 region has the DNA TGTGCCAGCAGCCCGGCGGGAGGGCCGGTCACCGGGGAGCTGTTTTTT. The entire variable domain, with the rest obtained from reference TRBV5-5 and TRBJ2-2, is as follows: DAGVTQSPTHLIKTRGQQVTLRCSPISGHKSVSWYQQVLGQGPQFIFQYYEKEERGRGNFPDRFSARQFPNYSSELNVNALLLGDSALYLCASSPAGGPVTGELFFGEGSRLTVL.

V is TRBV19 and J is TRBJ2-1; 9 bases fit TRBD1. Per germline, CDR1 LNHDA and CDR2 SQIVND (reference sequence). Trimming took 5 bases from V and 7 from J; bases not matched to a gene: 12. This CDR3 spans 16 amino acids. Written as DNA, the CDR3 is TGTGCCAGTAGTCTCTCCCTGGGGACAGGGCTAAATGAGCAGTTCTTC. Its translation: CASSLSLGTGLNEQFF.

The chain recombines TRBV7-6 with TRBJ2-7; a possible D gene is TRBD2 (6 bases). V was pared by 6 bases and J by 3 bases, with 12 bases between. Germline V gene data show CDR1 as SGHVS and CDR2 as FNYEAQ. The CDR3 is made up of 13 amino acids. CDR3 loop: CASSRDSLYEQYF. Here the CDR3 DNA reads TGTGCCAGCAGTCGGGACTCCCTCTACGAGCAGTACTTC. The complete variable domain, with remaining parts taken from reference TRBV7-6 and TRBJ2-7, reads GAGVSQSPRYKVTKRGQDVALRCDPISGHVSLYWYRQALGQGPEFLTYFNYEAQQDKSGLPNDRFSAERPEGSISTLTIQRTEQRDSAMYRCASSRDSLYEQYFGPGTRLTVT.

This sequence joins TRBV7-2 and TRBJ2-1, with TRBD2 matching over 9 bases. Germline V gene lookup returns CDR1 SGHTA and CDR2 FQGNSA. V lost 0 bases and J lost 10; bases outside the gene matches: 1. This CDR3 has 13 residues. CDR3 coding DNA: TGTGCCAGCAGCTTAGCGCTAGCGGGGGAGCAGTTCTTC. This codes for CASSLALAGEQFF.

The CDR3, as DNA: TGCAGCGTTCCTACAGGGCTCTATGGCTACACCTTC. Its translation: CSVPTGLYGYTF. The chain joins TRBV29-1 to TRBJ1-2; a possible D gene is TRBD1 (6 bases). V dropped 5 bases and J dropped 4 bases, with 11 bases sitting between them. The CDR3 has 12 amino acids. Germline V gives CDR1 SQVTM, CDR2 ANQGSEA.

This clone was detected only once. The CDR3 is CASSLLAAARYEQYF. CDR3 nucleotides: TGTGCCAGCAGTTTATTGGCGGCGGCGAGGTACGAGCAGTACTTC. The chain uses TRBV28 and TRBJ2-7; D gene uncertain. CDR3 size: 15 residues. Trimming left V 1 base short and J 4 bases short, with 14 bases between. CDR1 MDHEN and CDR2 SYDVKM come from the germline V gene.

The chain joins TRBV7-2 to TRBJ2-1; 12 bases agree with TRBD2. V gave up 7 bases and J gave up 4 bases; unmatched junction bases: 5. This CDR3 has 15 residues. CDR1 and CDR2 from the germline V gene are SGHTA and FQGNSA. The CDR3 nucleotides read TGTGCCAGCACCCTAGCGGGGGGGCAATACAATGAGCAGTTCTTC. Its translation: CASTLAGGQYNEQFF. Full variable domain (rest looked up from reference TRBV7-2 and TRBJ2-1): GAGVSQSPSNKVTEKGKDVELRCDPISGHTALYWYRQSLGQGLEFLIYFQGNSAPDKSGLPSDRFSAERTGGSVSTLTIQRTQQEDSAVYLCASTLAGGQYNEQFFGPGTRLTVL.

This clone was seen only a few times. The chain is built from TRBV19 and TRBJ2-7, with 7 bases aligning to TRBD1. The germline CDR1 and CDR2 sequences are LNHDA and SQIVND (reference sequence). The junction had 7 bases not matched to a gene; V was cut back by 5 bases and J by 3 bases. The CDR3 runs 14 residues. CDR3 sequence reads: CASSARGSFYEQYF. The CDR3 region has the DNA TGTGCCAGTAGTGCCAGGGGGTCTTTCTACGAGCAGTACTTC. The full variable domain, its missing parts supplied by reference TRBV19 and TRBJ2-7, is DGGITQSPKYLFRKEGQNVTLSCEQNLNHDAMYWYRQDPGQGLRLIYYSQIVNDFQKGDIAEGYSVSREKKESFPLTVTSAQKNPTAFYLCASSARGSFYEQYFGPGTRLTVT.

The rearrangement links TRBV14 to TRBJ2-7; no reliable D call. Deletions cut 8 bases from V and 3 bases from J, with 14 bases between. Looked up from germline, CDR1 is SGHDN and CDR2 is FVKESK. The CDR3 sequence is 13 residues long. CDR3 residues: CASPAVRNYEQYF. In nucleotides, the CDR3 is TGTGCCAGCCCTGCGGTACGGAACTACGAGCAGTACTTC.

The chain links TRBV5-4 to TRBJ2-5, with 11 nucleotides matching TRBD2. With 2 bases clipped from V and 8 bases from J, the junction kept 11 bases outside the gene matches. This CDR3 spans 16 amino acids. The germline gives CDR1 SGHNT, CDR2 YYREEE (reference sequence). In DNA form, the CDR3 reads TGTGCCAGCAGCTTCGGGGGACTAGCGGTAAAAGCCACCCAGTACTTC. It encodes CASSFGGLAVKATQYF.

V gene TRBV7-3 combines with J gene TRBJ2-2; possibly TRBD2 for D (6 bases). The CDR3 contains 15 residues. Germline V gene sequence: CDR1 SGHTA, CDR2 FQGTGA. V lost 4 bases, J lost 7 bases, and 16 bases lay in between. CDR3 amino acids: CASSSDYLPGGELFF. CDR3 DNA: TGTGCCAGCAGCTCGGACTACCTCCCAGGCGGGGAGCTGTTTTTT.

J is TRBJ2-5 and V is TRBV2; D is ambiguous. The CDR3 has 14 amino acids. In germline, CDR1 is SNHLY, CDR2 FYNNEI. V was cut by 4 bases and J by 3 bases, with 12 bases left in between. The CDR3 loop is CASSGPARKETQYF. CDR3 DNA sequence: TGTGCCAGCAGTGGACCAGCGAGGAAAGAGACCCAGTACTTC.

Here the CDR3 reads CASSPREGGETQYF. Here the CDR3 DNA reads TGTGCCAGCTCACCCCGGGAAGGGGGAGAGACCCAGTACTTC. J is TRBJ2-5 and V is TRBV18; D is possibly TRBD1 (6 bases). The CDR3 length is 14 residues. Germline CDR1 is KGHSH and CDR2 is LQKENI. Trimming took off 3 bases at V and 4 bases at J, with 12 bases between the two ends.

CDR3 sequence reads: CASSHQGTSGRKTQYF. CDR3 in DNA: TGTGCCAGCAGCCACCAGGGGACTAGCGGGAGGAAGACCCAGTACTTC. J is TRBJ2-5 and V is TRBV13, with 15 positions matching TRBD2. Unmatched junction bases numbered 7, after V lost 5 bases and J lost 6 bases. In germline, CDR1 is PRHDT, CDR2 FYEKMQ (reference sequence). The CDR3 sequence is 16 residues long.